Sequencing of this T cell receptor beta chain was carried out in a study of CD8 T cells in Susac syndrome. Study-wide findings and caveats: The number of individuals included in the study's TCR sequencing and HLA analysis was acknowledged as relatively small.

The CDR3 covers 16 residues. V lost 0 bases and J 7 bases, leaving 19 bases between the germline ends. The germline gives CDR1 MNHEY, CDR2 SVGEGT. Comments on this clonotype: Antigen: not known.

Sequencing of TCR beta drew on CD8+ and CD4+ T cells from blood. Each multiple sclerosis control was a treatment-naive patient with relapsing-remitting disease that was either stable or active. Reverse transcription of about 0.45 to 1 ug RNA was carried out with random hexamers. Amplification of the TCR beta CDR3 was carried out by immunoSEQ multiplex PCR, which spanned a total of 54 Vbeta and 13 Jbeta segments. TCRdb called the immunoSEQ multiplex PCR reads again in MiXCR, with one record for every CDR3 protein. The sample has 45,000 to 60,000 distinct CDR3 sequences; 93% are singletons. This rearrangement joins TRBV6-2 or TRBV6-3 to TRBJ2-7; no reliable D call. The origin of this receptor is a human donor with multiple sclerosis. The sample taken for sequencing was CD8+ T cells from PBMCs. In nucleotides, the CDR3 is TGTGCCAGCAGTTACTCGACCGGTATGTCCTTCGTAGAGCAGTACTTC. Protein: CASSYSTGMSFVEQYF.